A selection of T cell receptor beta chains follows, all from one sample in a study of T cell responses to AZD1222 COVID-19 vaccine. Assay: immunoSEQ multiplex PCR; the TCRdb copy retains only in-frame clones and omits some. This sample has fewer than 150,000 clones, with approximately 93% found just once. The specimen was peripheral blood, collected on day 0 of AZD1222 vaccination. Every receptor here comes from an adult in good health. Both conserved end residues are part of each CDR3. The order of the fields is CDR3 length, D gene, V gene, J gene, clone size, CDR3 DNA, CDR3 protein. A D gene is named only where the DNA matches it firmly. Clone sizes are given selectively: once, few, many, or a class where the clone is expanded.

13	-	TRBV21-1	TRBJ1-2	-	TGTGCCAGCATGGCGACAGGGAATGATGGCTACACCTTC	CASMATGNDGYTF
14	-	TRBV28	TRBJ2-5	-	TGTGCCAGCAGTCGACAGGGGAGGGGAGAGACCCAGTACTTC	CASSRQGRGETQYF
15	-	TRBV6-5	TRBJ2-5	-	TGTGCCAGCAGTCTATCACGAGGGAGACAAGAGACCCAGTACTTC	CASSLSRGRQETQYF
17	-	TRBV28	TRBJ1-1	-	TGTGCCAGCAGTTTATTAGGAACGGGTCATACGAACACTGAAGCTTTCTTT	CASSLLGTGHTNTEAFF
15	TRBD2	TRBV7-9	TRBJ2-1	-	TGTGCCAGCAGCGGGGGGACTAGCGGGATCTATGAGCAGTTCTTC	CASSGGTSGIYEQFF
17	TRBD1	TRBV18	TRBJ1-4	-	TGTGCCAGCTCACCACAGGGACAGGGGGATAAAACCGAAAAACTGTTTTTT	CASSPQGQGDKTEKLFF
14	-	TRBV4-2	TRBJ2-7	-	TGTGCCAGCAGCCAAGAAGGTGGGGCGCGAGAGCAGTACTTC	CASSQEGGAREQYF
14	-	TRBV15	TRBJ2-3	-	TGTGCCACCAGCAGAGAGGGGGTCTCTGATACGCAGTATTTT	CATSREGVSDTQYF
12	-	TRBV7-9	TRBJ1-5	few	TGTGCCAGCAGCCTCCCAGGTCAGCCCCAGCATTTT	CASSLPGQPQHF
14	TRBD1	TRBV28	TRBJ2-3	-	TGTGCCAGCTGGGACAGGCCCTTCACAGATACGCAGTATTTT	CASWDRPFTDTQYF
17	TRBD2	TRBV3-1/TRBV3-2	TRBJ2-3	-	TGTGCCAGCAGCCAAGGACGAGGAGCGGGAGTAGGAGATACGCAGTATTTT	CASSQGRGAGVGDTQYF
14	-	TRBV7-9	TRBJ2-2	-	TGTGCCCCGGCTGAAGGGAGTGACACCGGGGAGCTGTTTTTT	CAPAEGSDTGELFF
15	-	TRBV11-2	TRBJ1-6	-	TGTGCCAGCAGCTTAGATTGGGGGGCTGATTCACCCCTCCACTTT	CASSLDWGADSPLHF
15	TRBD2	TRBV6-2/TRBV6-3	TRBJ2-2	-	TGTGCCAGCAGTCGCCGACTAGCGGACACCGGGGAGCTGTTTTTT	CASSRRLADTGELFF